This T cell receptor beta chain was profiled in a study of glioma-infiltrating T cells. Overall study: Target coverage was roughly 4.5- to 11-fold for roughly one million blood T cells.

Study results and caveats: Signature shared blood CDR3 motifs were enriched in low-divergence and depleted in high-divergence patients.

Using RNA template, CDR3s of TCR alpha and beta were amplified with iRepertoire arm-PCR. TCRdb re-called the multiplex PCR reads with MiXCR, one entry per CDR3 protein. The sample lists 300,000 to 450,000 distinct CDR3 sequences; roughly two fifths were seen once. Germline V CDR1 and CDR2: SGHTA, FQGNSA. CDR3 size: 15 residues. V shed 1 base and J 7 bases; nucleotides not matched to a gene: 8. About this clonotype itself: Its target is unknown.

The TCR originated in a human donor with low-grade glioma or glioblastoma, undergoing nonglioma brain surgery, or in good health (not recorded which). The sample comprised glioma tissue, nonneoplastic brain tissue, or PBMCs (not recorded which). The chain has TRBV7-2 and TRBJ1-2; 8 bases are shared with TRBD1. The CDR3 coding sequence is TGTGCCAGCAGCTTAGGATCAGGGGGCGCGGGTGGCTACACCTTC. It encodes CASSLGSGGAGGYTF.